Presented here are 25 T cell receptor beta chains from one specimen sequenced in a study of control samples from healthy donors and cancer patients. The table came from immunoSEQ multiplex PCR; TCRdb's copy has only in-frame clones and leaves some out. This table holds 200,000 or so clones, about 95% found once. Input material: blood. The receptors here all came from a man in his fifties in good health.

The V gene is TRBV15, the J gene TRBJ1-3; D not resolved. This CDR3 contains 15 residues. CDR1 LNHNV and CDR2 YYDKDF come from the germline V gene (reference sequence). Trimming pared 1 base from V and 3 bases from J, leaving 10 bases between. CDR3 nucleotides: TGTGCCACCAGCAGAGGTCGGGCCCGTGGAAACACCATATATTTT. It yields the protein CATSRGRARGNTIYF.

This chain uses TRBV3-1 (or the pseudogene TRBV3-2) with TRBJ2-5, with 9 bases matching TRBD2. Trimming took 3 bases from V and 5 from J; bases not matched to a gene: 16. CDR1 and CDR2 (germline): LGHDT, YNNKEL (reference sequence). This CDR3 spans 18 amino acids. Here the CDR3 DNA reads TGTGCCAGCAGCCATCCTATGTGGCGAGCGGGGGGCGGGGAGACCCAGTACTTC. The encoded protein is CASSHPMWRAGGGETQYF.

V usage is TRBV5-1 and J usage is TRBJ2-2; the D gene could be TRBD1 or TRBD2 (5 bases each). CDR3 length: 14 amino acids. Germline lookup yields CDR1 SGHRS and CDR2 YFSETQ. Trimming left V 2 bases short and J 6 bases short, with 11 bases between. CDR3 protein: CASSFQGVPGELFF. The DNA for the CDR3 is TGCGCCAGCAGCTTTCAGGGAGTACCCGGGGAGCTGTTTTTT.

V is TRBV13 and J is TRBJ2-2; 7 nucleotides match TRBD1. Germline V lookup: CDR1 PRHDT, CDR2 FYEKMQ (reference sequence). CDR3 length equals 17 residues. V lost 8 bases, J lost 6 bases, and 18 bases stayed unmatched. In nucleotides, the CDR3 is TGTGCCAGCGAGTACTCGTCAGGGGACAGAGAGTCCGGGGAGCTGTTTTTT. Translated, it gives CASEYSSGDRESGELFF. The full variable domain, rest sourced from reference TRBV13 and TRBJ2-2, is AAGVIQSPRHLIKEKRETATLKCYPIPRHDTVYWYQQGPGQDPQFLISFYEKMQSDKGSIPDRFSAQQFSDYHSELNMSSLELGDSALYFCASEYSSGDRESGELFFGEGSRLTVL.

This chain uses TRBV6-5 with TRBJ2-1; D tentatively fits TRBD1 or TRBD2 (5 bases each). The CDR3 length is 13 residues. The ends were cut back, 8 bases at V and 8 bases at J, with 16 bases in the middle. Germline CDR1 is MNHEY and CDR2 is SVGAGI. The CDR3 bases are TGTGCCAGCTTCAAACCCGGGGCCGATGAGCAGTTCTTC. Amino acids: CASFKPGADEQFF.

V and J are TRBV6-2 or TRBV6-3 and TRBJ2-3; D is perhaps TRBD1 (6 bases). Trimming shortened V by 6 bases and J by 2 bases, and 12 bases separated the two germline ends. CDR1 and CDR2 from the germline V gene are MNHEY and SVGEGT. There are 14 residues in the CDR3. The CDR3 here is CASSQGPITDTQYF. The CDR3 DNA sequence: TGTGCCAGCAGCCAGGGGCCTATCACAGATACGCAGTATTTT.

The chain links TRBV4-1 to TRBJ2-2; perhaps TRBD2 as D (6 bases). The CDR3 is made up of 16 amino acids. Germline V lookup: CDR1 MGHRA, CDR2 YSYEKL. With 0 bases removed from V and 4 bases from J, the gap between germline ends came to 12 bases. The CDR3 here is CASSQDGEVPTGELFF. The DNA for the CDR3 is TGCGCCAGCAGCCAAGATGGGGAGGTCCCCACCGGGGAGCTGTTTTTT.

The chain recombines TRBV28 with TRBJ1-2; tentative D call: TRBD1 (5 bases). The V gene's germline CDR1 is MDHEN and CDR2 SYDVKM. CDR3 size: 15 residues. V was cut by 4 bases and J by 0 bases, with 12 bases left in between. The CDR3 loop is CASSWGRGANYGYTF. The DNA of the CDR3 is TGTGCCAGCAGTTGGGGGAGGGGAGCTAACTATGGCTACACCTTC.

This chain connects TRBV24-1 to TRBJ1-5, with D possibly TRBD1 on 5 matching bases. The CDR3 is 14 amino acids. The V gene lost 3 bases and the J gene lost 2 bases, with 7 bases spanning the gap. The V gene's germline CDR1 is KGHDR and CDR2 SFDVKD. The CDR3 region has the DNA TGTGCCACCAGTGATCCGGGGCGCAATCAGCCCCAGCATTTT. Encoded protein: CATSDPGRNQPQHF.

The chain combines TRBV4-1 with TRBJ2-3; D tentatively reads TRBD1 or TRBD2 (5 bases each). The V gene's germline CDR1 is MGHRA and CDR2 YSYEKL. The V end was cut by 4 bases, the J end by 3 bases, with 5 bases between. The CDR3 sequence is 12 residues long. The CDR3 bases are TGCGCCAGCAGCCGGGGGACAGATACGCAGTATTTT. It specifies CASSRGTDTQYF.

This clone has only one observation. The rearrangement links TRBV5-6 to TRBJ2-3, with D perhaps TRBD1 (7 bases). CDR1 is SGHDT, CDR2 YYEEEE, per germline. Trimming removed 2 bases at V and 4 bases at J, with 17 bases between. This CDR3 region has 16 residues. CDR3 amino acids: CASSFRGASGADTQYF. The CDR3 DNA reads as TGTGCCAGCAGCTTCAGGGGGGCCAGTGGCGCAGATACGCAGTATTTT.

As for this clone: Distinct nucleotide sequences in the sample also encode this CDR3. This rearrangement joins TRBV5-6 to TRBJ1-2; no reliable D call. Trimming took 5 bases from V and 2 from J, leaving 10 bases between them. This CDR3 has 13 amino acids. Germline loops: CDR1 SGHDT, CDR2 YYEEEE. CDR3 DNA sequence: TGTGCCAGCAGTCTGGGCGGGAACTATGGCTACACCTTC. This sequence encodes CASSLGGNYGYTF.

J is TRBJ2-7 and V is TRBV9, with D perhaps TRBD1 (6 bases). Germline values: CDR1 SGDLS, CDR2 YYNGEE. The V and J ends lost 5 bases and 5 bases respectively, with 32 bases between them. This CDR3 has 19 residues. CDR3 in amino acids: CASSGWTDHISLTPHEQYV. In nucleotides, the CDR3 is TGTGCCAGCAGTGGGTGGACAGACCATATTTCCCTAACCCCCCACGAGCAGTACGTC.

The rearrangement uses TRBV28 and TRBJ2-1, with a possible D match to TRBD1 (7 bases). CDR3 length equals 14 residues. V was shortened by 6 bases and J by 8 bases, with 17 bases between the two germline ends. Germline loops: CDR1 MDHEN, CDR2 SYDVKM. The CDR3 coding sequence is TGTGCCAGCAGCCAGGGGGACGGAGGGGATGAGCAGTTCTTC. Its translation: CASSQGDGGDEQFF.

The V and J genes are TRBV20-1 and TRBJ2-5; D is uncertain. The CDR3 is 8 amino acids. V lost 7 bases and J lost 6, with 3 bases in between. CDR1 is DFQATT and CDR2 is SNEGSKA in the germline V gene (reference sequence). The CDR3 nucleotides read TGCAGTGAGAAGACCCAGTACTTC. Protein product: CSEKTQYF.

The rearrangement uses TRBV19 and TRBJ2-6, with no clear D. CDR1 and CDR2 from the germline V gene are LNHDA and SQIVND (reference sequence). V gave up 1 base and J gave up 0 bases, with 28 bases separating them. This CDR3 region has 23 residues. CDR3 region: CASSIGATRSTWTVPSGANVLTF. The CDR3 DNA sequence: TGTGCCAGTAGTATAGGGGCGACAAGGAGCACTTGGACGGTTCCCTCTGGGGCCAACGTCCTGACTTTC.

This chain uses TRBV6-6 with TRBJ1-3; D unclear. The V end was cut by 4 bases, the J end by 0 bases, with 7 bases between. Germline-derived CDR1 and CDR2 are MNHNY and SVGAGI (reference sequence). This CDR3 has 14 residues. The CDR3 loop is CASSSPTSGNTIYF. CDR3 sequence (DNA): TGTGCCAGCAGTTCCCCAACCTCTGGAAACACCATATATTTT.

A note on this clone: At one of its ends the junction is not consistent with the germline gene, which may arise from a read error. V is TRBV7-2 and J is TRBJ2-7; maybe TRBD1 (5 bases). The CDR3 is 15 amino acids. Germline lookup yields CDR1 SGHTA and CDR2 FQGNSA. The CDR3 bases are TGTGCCAGCAGCTTGTTAGGTAGGGGATCCTCCGAGCAGTACTTC. Amino acid sequence: CASSLLGRGSSEQYF.

This sequence joins TRBV6-2 or TRBV6-3 and TRBJ2-5; tentative D call: TRBD2 (5 bases). The CDR3 extends over 15 amino acids. The germline CDR1 and CDR2 sequences are MNHEY and SVGEGT. V was trimmed by 0 bases and J by 1 base, leaving 9 bases between them. CDR3 in amino acids: CASSYSKRLQETQYF. The CDR3 DNA follows: TGTGCCAGCAGTTACTCCAAGCGGCTCCAAGAGACCCAGTACTTC.

The chain has TRBV27 and TRBJ1-1; no clear D gene. This CDR3 is built from 14 residues. Germline loops: CDR1 MNHEY, CDR2 SMNVEV (reference sequence). The V end was cut by 4 bases, the J end by 10 bases, with 19 bases between. CDR3 bases: TGTGCCAGCAGTTCAACCCCCGAGGCCCGGGCAGCTTTCTTT. Amino acids: CASSSTPEARAAFF.

J is TRBJ1-3 and V is TRBV5-8, with 10 bases aligning to TRBD1. The CDR3 has 16 residues. The germline gives CDR1 SGHTS, CDR2 YDEGEE. V shed 2 bases, J shed 3 bases, and the junction held 5 bases outside the gene matches. The chain's CDR3 is CASSFSGTGVGNTIYF. CDR3 bases: TGTGCCAGCAGCTTTTCGGGGACAGGGGTTGGAAACACCATATATTTT.

This clone has a single count. This chain connects TRBV29-1 to TRBJ1-1; 11 bases map to TRBD1. The CDR3 is made up of 13 amino acids. The V segment lost 7 bases and the J segment 5 bases; nucleotides outside the gene matches: 6. From germline, CDR1 is SQVTM and CDR2 ANQGSEA. The CDR3, as DNA: TGCAGCGGCATCCGGGACAGGGGGACTGAAGCTTTCTTT. It yields the protein CSGIRDRGTEAFF.

This chain joins TRBV7-9 and TRBJ1-1, with D uncertain. This CDR3 has 14 amino acids. Looked up from germline, CDR1 is SEHNR and CDR2 is FQNEAQ (reference sequence). V was cut by 1 base and J by 1 base, with 7 bases left in between. CDR3 region: CASSLGPRNTEAFF. Here the CDR3 DNA reads TGTGCCAGCAGCTTAGGCCCGAGGAACACTGAAGCTTTCTTT.

V and J are TRBV19 and TRBJ1-5; the D gene is possibly TRBD1 (5 bases). The CDR3 loop spans 13 amino acids. Trimming removed 6 bases from V and 9 bases from J, with 15 bases in between. In germline, CDR1 is LNHDA, CDR2 SQIVND (reference sequence). CDR3 loop: CASSGTSTRPQHF. The CDR3 DNA reads as TGTGCCAGTAGCGGGACTTCAACGCGGCCCCAGCATTTT.

This clone was observed once. The chain is built from TRBV2 and TRBJ1-4; 9 bases map to TRBD1. J was trimmed by 7 bases and V by 10 bases; bases with no gene match: 10. There are 14 residues in the CDR3. Germline-derived CDR1 and CDR2 are SNHLY and FYNNEI. The CDR3 reads CATFGQGRGEKLFF. The CDR3 DNA is TGTGCCACTTTCGGACAGGGGAGAGGTGAAAAACTGTTTTTT.